Shown below are 14 T cell receptor beta chains from a single sample sequenced in a study of patients and donors after allogeneic stem cell transplantation (dated by TCRdb to the early 2020s). The library was made by RT-PCR. These reads were obtained on a NextSeq 550. Clones were called with MiXCR by TCRdb after fastp trimmed the public reads at Q25, and only in-frame beta chains were retained. Under each unique CDR3 protein, matching rows form one entry showing the most common genes and DNA. Here the sample has hundreds of thousands of distinct CDR3 sequences; roughly 17% occur a single time. The ten top clones hold 6.5% to 7.5% of the sample. Sequencing used blood, either unsorted or a sorted T cell fraction (not recorded which). The receptors stem from a human donor who was either an allogeneic HSCT recipient or a stem cell or donor lymphocyte infusion donor (not recorded which). It is not recorded whose cells these are; they may come from a transplant donor.

This clonotype was counted between two and nine times. V is TRBV10-3 and J is TRBJ1-6, with a possible D match to TRBD1 (5 bases). The germline gives CDR1 ENHRY, CDR2 SYGVKD. The V end was cut by 0 bases, the J end by 0 bases, with 6 bases between. This CDR3 is built from 16 residues. CDR3 amino acids: CAISESGDSYNSPLHF. CDR3 coding DNA: TGTGCCATCAGTGAGTCAGGGGACTCCTATAATTCACCCCTCCACTTT.

The rearrangement joins TRBV20-1 to TRBJ1-2; 7 bases fit TRBD1. CDR3 size: 12 residues. Germline assignment: CDR1 DFQATT and CDR2 SNEGSKA (reference sequence). V was clipped by 6 bases and J by 4 bases; unmatched bases: 5. Here the CDR3 DNA reads TGCAGTGCGACGACAGGGACCTATGGCTACACCTTC. This gives the protein CSATTGTYGYTF.

There are a few counts of this clonotype. The chain links TRBV5-1 to TRBJ2-3, with 12 bases identical to TRBD2. V dropped 4 bases and J dropped 0; count of bases not matched to a gene: 6. Germline assignment: CDR1 SGHRS and CDR2 YFSETQ. CDR3 length: 17 amino acids. The CDR3 is CASSKPSGRASTDTQYF. The CDR3, as DNA: TGCGCCAGCAGCAAACCTAGCGGGAGGGCTAGCACAGATACGCAGTATTTT.

This clonotype was seen a handful of times. CDR3 sequence reads: CATSRDLTGNLARKNLAKNIQYF. The CDR3 coding sequence is TGTGCCACCAGCAGGGACCTGACAGGGAACCTAGCACGGAAAAATCTAGCCAAAAACATTCAGTACTTC. This chain connects TRBV15 to TRBJ2-4; TRBD1 agrees at 7 bases. Germline CDR1 reads LNHNV; CDR2 reads YYDKDF (reference sequence). This CDR3 has 23 residues. Trimming at V came to 3 bases and at J to 0 bases, leaving 26 bases not matched to a gene.

The chain recombines TRBV6-2 or TRBV6-3 with TRBJ2-5; 8 bases match TRBD1. The CDR3 is 14 amino acids. V shed 0 bases, J shed 5 bases, and the junction held 2 bases outside the gene matches. Germline assignment: CDR1 MNHEY and CDR2 SVGEGT. The CDR3 protein is CASSYSGQGETQYF. The CDR3 DNA reads as TGTGCCAGCAGTTACTCTGGACAGGGTGAGACCCAGTACTTC.

This clonotype was observed at least ten times. The V gene is TRBV5-6, the J gene TRBJ2-2; no reliable D call. The V gene lost 0 bases and the J gene lost 0 bases, with 9 bases spanning the gap. The CDR3 is 16 amino acids. Germline V CDR1 and CDR2: SGHDT, YYEEEE. The CDR3, as DNA: TGTGCCAGCAGCTTGGCCATGTGGTCGAACACCGGGGAGCTGTTTTTT. This translates into CASSLAMWSNTGELFF.

The chain carries TRBV6-1 and TRBJ2-7; possible D gene TRBD1, 6 bases. V lost 6 bases, J lost 3 bases, and 18 bases lay in between. The V gene's germline CDR1 is MNHNS and CDR2 SASEGT. The CDR3 sequence is 15 residues long. CDR3 coding DNA: TGTGCCAGCAGCCGTCCCGGGACGGGACACTACGAGCAGTACTTC. Its protein product is CASSRPGTGHYEQYF.

The table lists this clonotype with a few counts. The CDR3 reads CATSRAVGGLGEQYF. In DNA form, the CDR3 reads TGTGCCACCAGCAGAGCGGTAGGGGGGCTAGGCGAGCAGTACTTC. This chain connects TRBV15 to TRBJ2-7; D may match TRBD1 or TRBD2 (6 bases each). The CDR3 extends over 15 amino acids. Germline CDR1 LNHNV, CDR2 YYDKDF (reference sequence). The germline V and J ends were trimmed by 1 base and 6 bases, with 16 bases remaining between them. Full variable domain (outside the CDR3, taken from reference TRBV15 and TRBJ2-7): DAMVIQNPRYQVTQFGKPVTLSCSQTLNHNVMYWYQQKSSQAPKLLFHYYDKDFNNEADTPDNFQSRRPNTSFCFLDIRSPGLGDTAMYLCATSRAVGGLGEQYFGPGTRLTVT.

The chain combines TRBV2 with TRBJ2-2; 13 nucleotides line up with TRBD2. Germline CDR1 reads SNHLY; CDR2 reads FYNNEI. This CDR3 region has 16 residues. V lost 7 bases and J lost 7; bases outside the gene matches: 9. CDR3 loop: CASTSTSGGAVGELFF. The CDR3 nucleotides read TGTGCCAGCACGAGTACTAGCGGGGGGGCGGTCGGGGAGCTGTTTTTT.

This clonotype has more than one count but fewer than ten. The chain couples TRBV6-2 or TRBV6-3 to TRBJ2-1; unclear D gene. With 2 bases removed from V and 2 bases from J, the gap between germline ends came to 4 bases. The CDR3 sequence is 13 residues long. Per the germline V gene, CDR1 is MNHEY and CDR2 is SVGEGT. CDR3 sequence: CASSYDPYNEQFF. The CDR3 nucleotides read TGTGCCAGCAGTTACGATCCCTACAATGAGCAGTTCTTC.

The V gene is TRBV3-1, the J gene TRBJ2-1; 8 nucleotides align to TRBD2. The CDR3 loop spans 22 amino acids. Germline V gene sequence: CDR1 LGHDT, CDR2 YNNKEL (reference sequence). Unmatched junction bases numbered 21, after V lost 1 base and J lost 1 base. CDR3 sequence (DNA): TGTGCCAGCAGCCAAGGTCCCTCCATCTTCTTAAGCGGGGGCGAATCCTACAATGAGCAGTTCTTC. This sequence encodes CASSQGPSIFLSGGESYNEQFF.

There are a few counts of this clonotype. This chain uses TRBV29-1 with TRBJ2-2, with D unresolved. The CDR3 contains 17 residues. Germline CDR1 is SQVTM and CDR2 is ANQGSEA. For the CDR3, the DNA is TGCAGGATATCAGAATTCACTGAGCTCCTTAACACCGGGGAGCTGTTTTTT. Translated, it gives CRISEFTELLNTGELFF.

The chain couples TRBV19 to TRBJ1-1; 7 bases line up with TRBD1. The trim removed 6 bases at V and 3 bases at J, leaving 7 bases unmatched. This CDR3 region has 14 residues. Germline V lookup: CDR1 LNHDA, CDR2 SQIVND (reference sequence). CDR3 protein: CASSTIQGHTEAFF. Written as DNA, the CDR3 is TGTGCCAGTAGCACGATACAGGGGCACACTGAAGCTTTCTTT.

This clonotype appeared a few times. The chain has TRBV9 and TRBJ2-2; TRBD1 matches at 7 bases. The CDR3 has 16 amino acids. Losses at the gene ends were 0 bases for V and 0 bases for J; bases not matched to a gene: 2. Germline V gene data show CDR1 as SGDLS and CDR2 as YYNGEE. The CDR3 nucleotides read TGTGCCAGCAGCGTAGGGCAGGGGGCGAACACCGGGGAGCTGTTTTTT. It specifies CASSVGQGANTGELFF.